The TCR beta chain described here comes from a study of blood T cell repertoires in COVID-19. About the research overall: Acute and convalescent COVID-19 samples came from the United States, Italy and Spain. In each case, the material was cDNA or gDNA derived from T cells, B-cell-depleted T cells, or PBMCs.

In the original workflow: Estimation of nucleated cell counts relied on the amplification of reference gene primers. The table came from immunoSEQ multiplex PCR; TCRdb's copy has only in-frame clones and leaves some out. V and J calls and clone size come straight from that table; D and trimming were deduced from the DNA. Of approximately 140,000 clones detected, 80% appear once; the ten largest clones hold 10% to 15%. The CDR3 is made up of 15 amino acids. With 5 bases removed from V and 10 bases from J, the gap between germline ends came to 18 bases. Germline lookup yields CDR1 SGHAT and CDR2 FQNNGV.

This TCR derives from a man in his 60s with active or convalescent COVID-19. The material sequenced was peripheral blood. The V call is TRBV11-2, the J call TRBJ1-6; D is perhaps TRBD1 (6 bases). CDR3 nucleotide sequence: TGTGCCAGCAGCATCCTACAGGGTGGAGGCTCACCCCTCCACTTT. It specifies CASSILQGGGSPLHF.